The clone carrying this T cell receptor (beta chain) was counted many times. As yet, its antigen is unknown. The source of the sample is a study of Graves' ophthalmopathy and Graves' hyperthyroidism. Findings of the study overall: Also, most clonotypes expanded in the thyroid above 0.001 frequency appeared in blood.

The TCR beta CDR3 regions underwent amplification from RNA transcripts. An initial RT-PCR round employing HTBI primers preceded a second-round multiplex PCR. TCRdb re-analysed the multiplex PCR reads in MiXCR, keeping a single row per CDR3 protein. In the table there are 170,000 or so distinct CDR3 sequences, less than 45% of which are singletons. This clonotype was sampled from a woman in her thirties or forties with Graves' ophthalmopathy. The sequencing sample was made of peripheral blood.

DNA for the CDR3: TGTGCCAGCAGCTTAAGAGGGGGACTCCTTAGCAATCAGCCCCAGCATTTT. Translated: CASSLRGGLLSNQPQHF. The genes are TRBV7-2 and TRBJ1-5; maybe TRBD1 (6 bases). Deletions cut 2 bases from V and 0 bases from J, with 14 bases between. This CDR3 spans 17 amino acids. Looked up from germline, CDR1 is SGHTA and CDR2 is FQGNSA.